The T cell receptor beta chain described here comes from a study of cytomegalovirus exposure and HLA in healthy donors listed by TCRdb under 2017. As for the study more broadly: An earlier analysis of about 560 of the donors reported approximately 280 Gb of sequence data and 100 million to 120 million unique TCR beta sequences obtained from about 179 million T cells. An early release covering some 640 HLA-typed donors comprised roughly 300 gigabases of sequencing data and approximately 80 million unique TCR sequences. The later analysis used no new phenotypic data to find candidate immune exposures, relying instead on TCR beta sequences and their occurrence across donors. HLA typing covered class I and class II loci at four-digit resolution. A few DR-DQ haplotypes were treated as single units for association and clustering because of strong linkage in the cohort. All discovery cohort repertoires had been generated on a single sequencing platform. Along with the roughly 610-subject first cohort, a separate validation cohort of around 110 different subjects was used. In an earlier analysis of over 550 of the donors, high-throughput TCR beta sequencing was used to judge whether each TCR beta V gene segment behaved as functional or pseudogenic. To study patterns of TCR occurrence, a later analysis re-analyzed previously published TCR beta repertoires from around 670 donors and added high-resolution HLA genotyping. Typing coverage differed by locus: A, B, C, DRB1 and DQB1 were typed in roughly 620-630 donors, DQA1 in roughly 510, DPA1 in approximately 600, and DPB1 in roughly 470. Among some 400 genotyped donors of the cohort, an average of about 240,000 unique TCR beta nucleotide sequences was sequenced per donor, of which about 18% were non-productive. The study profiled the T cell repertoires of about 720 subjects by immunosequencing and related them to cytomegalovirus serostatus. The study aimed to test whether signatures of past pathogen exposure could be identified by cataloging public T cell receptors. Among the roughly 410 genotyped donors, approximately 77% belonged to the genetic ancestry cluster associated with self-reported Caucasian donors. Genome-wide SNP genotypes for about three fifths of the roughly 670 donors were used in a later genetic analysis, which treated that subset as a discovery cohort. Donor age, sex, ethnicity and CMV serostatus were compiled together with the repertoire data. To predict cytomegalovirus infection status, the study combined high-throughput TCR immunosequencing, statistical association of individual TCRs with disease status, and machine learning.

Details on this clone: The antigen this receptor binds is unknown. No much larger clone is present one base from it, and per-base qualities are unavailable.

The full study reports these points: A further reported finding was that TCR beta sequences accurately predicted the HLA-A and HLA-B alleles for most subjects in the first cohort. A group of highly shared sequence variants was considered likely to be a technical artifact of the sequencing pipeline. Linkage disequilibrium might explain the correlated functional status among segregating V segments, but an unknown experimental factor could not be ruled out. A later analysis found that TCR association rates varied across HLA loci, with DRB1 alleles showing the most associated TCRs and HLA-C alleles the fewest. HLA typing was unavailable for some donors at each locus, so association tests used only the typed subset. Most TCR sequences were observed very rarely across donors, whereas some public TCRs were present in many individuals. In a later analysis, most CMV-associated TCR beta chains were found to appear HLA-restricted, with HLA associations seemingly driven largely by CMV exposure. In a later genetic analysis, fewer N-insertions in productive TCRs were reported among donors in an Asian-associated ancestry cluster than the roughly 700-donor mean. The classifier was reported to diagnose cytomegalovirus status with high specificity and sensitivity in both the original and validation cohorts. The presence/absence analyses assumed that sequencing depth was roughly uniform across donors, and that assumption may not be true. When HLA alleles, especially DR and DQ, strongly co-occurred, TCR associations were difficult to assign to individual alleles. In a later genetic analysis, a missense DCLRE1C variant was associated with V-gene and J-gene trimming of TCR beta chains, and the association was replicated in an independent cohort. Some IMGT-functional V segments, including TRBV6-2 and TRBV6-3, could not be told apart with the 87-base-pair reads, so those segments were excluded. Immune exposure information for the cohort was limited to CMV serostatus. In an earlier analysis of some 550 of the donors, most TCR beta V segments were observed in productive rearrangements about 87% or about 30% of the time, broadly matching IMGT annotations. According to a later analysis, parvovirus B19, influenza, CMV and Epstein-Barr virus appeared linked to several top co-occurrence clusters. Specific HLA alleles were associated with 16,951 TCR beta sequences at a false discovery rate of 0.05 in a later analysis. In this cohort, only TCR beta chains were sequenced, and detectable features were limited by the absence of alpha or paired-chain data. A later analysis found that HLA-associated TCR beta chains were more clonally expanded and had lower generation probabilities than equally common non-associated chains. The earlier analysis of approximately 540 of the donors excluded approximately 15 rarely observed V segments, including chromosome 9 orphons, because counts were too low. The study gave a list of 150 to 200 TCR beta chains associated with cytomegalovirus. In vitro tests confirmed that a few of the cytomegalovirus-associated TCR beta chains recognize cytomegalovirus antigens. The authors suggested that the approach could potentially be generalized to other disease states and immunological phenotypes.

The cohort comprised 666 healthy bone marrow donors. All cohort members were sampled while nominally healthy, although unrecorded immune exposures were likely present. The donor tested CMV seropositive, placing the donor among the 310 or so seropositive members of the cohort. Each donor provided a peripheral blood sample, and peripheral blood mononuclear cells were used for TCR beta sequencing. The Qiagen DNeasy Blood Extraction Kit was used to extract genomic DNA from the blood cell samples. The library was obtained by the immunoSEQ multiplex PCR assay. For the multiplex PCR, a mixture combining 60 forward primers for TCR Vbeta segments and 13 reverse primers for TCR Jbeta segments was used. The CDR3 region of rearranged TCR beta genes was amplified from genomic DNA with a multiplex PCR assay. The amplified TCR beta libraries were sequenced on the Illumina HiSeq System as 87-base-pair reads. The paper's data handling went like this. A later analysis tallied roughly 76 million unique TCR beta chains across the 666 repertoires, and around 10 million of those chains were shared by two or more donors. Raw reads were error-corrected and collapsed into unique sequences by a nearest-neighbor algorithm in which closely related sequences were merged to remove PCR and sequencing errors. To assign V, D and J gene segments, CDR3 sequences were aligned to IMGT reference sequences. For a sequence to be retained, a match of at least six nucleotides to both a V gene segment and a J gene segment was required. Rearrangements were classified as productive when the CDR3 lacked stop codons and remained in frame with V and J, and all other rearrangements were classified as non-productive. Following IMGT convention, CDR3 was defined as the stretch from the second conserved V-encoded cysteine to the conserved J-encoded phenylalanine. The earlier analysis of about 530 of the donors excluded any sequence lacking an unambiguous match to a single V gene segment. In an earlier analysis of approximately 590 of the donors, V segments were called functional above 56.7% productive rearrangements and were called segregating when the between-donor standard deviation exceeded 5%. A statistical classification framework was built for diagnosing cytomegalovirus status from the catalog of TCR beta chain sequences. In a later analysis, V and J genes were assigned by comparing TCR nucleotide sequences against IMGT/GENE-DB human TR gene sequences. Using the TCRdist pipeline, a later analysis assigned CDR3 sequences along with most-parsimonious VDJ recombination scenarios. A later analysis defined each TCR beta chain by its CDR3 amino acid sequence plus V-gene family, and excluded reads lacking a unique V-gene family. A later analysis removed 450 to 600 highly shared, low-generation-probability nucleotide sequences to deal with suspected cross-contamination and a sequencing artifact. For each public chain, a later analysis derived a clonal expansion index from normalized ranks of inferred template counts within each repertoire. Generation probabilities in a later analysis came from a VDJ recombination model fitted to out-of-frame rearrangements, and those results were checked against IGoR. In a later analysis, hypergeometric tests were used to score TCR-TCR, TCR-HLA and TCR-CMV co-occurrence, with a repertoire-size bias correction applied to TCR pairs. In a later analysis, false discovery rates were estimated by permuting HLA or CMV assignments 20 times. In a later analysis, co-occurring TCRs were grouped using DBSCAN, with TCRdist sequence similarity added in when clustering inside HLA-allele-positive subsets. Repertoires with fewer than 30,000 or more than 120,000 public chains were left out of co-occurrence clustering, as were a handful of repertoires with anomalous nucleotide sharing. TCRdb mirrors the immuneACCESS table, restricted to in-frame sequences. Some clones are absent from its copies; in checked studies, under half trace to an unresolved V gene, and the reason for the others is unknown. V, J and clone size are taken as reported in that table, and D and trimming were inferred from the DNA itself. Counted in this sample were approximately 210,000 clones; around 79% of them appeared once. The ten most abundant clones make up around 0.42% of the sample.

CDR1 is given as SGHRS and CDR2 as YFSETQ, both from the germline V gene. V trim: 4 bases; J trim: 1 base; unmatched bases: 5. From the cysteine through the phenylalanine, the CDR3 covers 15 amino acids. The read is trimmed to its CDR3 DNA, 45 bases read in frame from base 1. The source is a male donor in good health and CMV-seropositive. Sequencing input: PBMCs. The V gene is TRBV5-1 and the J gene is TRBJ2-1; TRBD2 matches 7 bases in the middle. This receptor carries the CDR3 CASSPWGGSYNEQFF. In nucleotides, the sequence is TGCGCCAGCAGCCCATGGGGGGGATCCTACAATGAGCAGTTCTTC.